What follows are 27 T cell receptor beta chains derived from one specimen sequenced in a study of blood T cell repertoires in COVID-19. The table came from immunoSEQ multiplex PCR; TCRdb's copy has only in-frame clones and leaves some out. This sample has 70,000 to 95,000 clones, with roughly 82% found just once. The sequenced sample consisted of peripheral blood. The receptor set was obtained from an older woman with acute or convalescent COVID-19.

The genes are TRBV19 and TRBJ2-1; weak D call: TRBD1 (7 bases). Germline V gene lookup returns CDR1 LNHDA and CDR2 SQIVND (reference sequence). The CDR3 totals 12 residues. With 7 bases removed from V and 12 bases from J, the gap between germline ends came to 16 bases. CDR3 sequence reads: CASMGRTGTQFF. CDR3 DNA sequence: TGTGCCAGTATGGGGAGGACAGGCACGCAGTTCTTC.

The rearrangement links TRBV5-1 to TRBJ1-1, with D perhaps matching TRBD1 (5 bases). Germline CDR1 and CDR2: SGHRS and YFSETQ. The length of the CDR3 is 14 residues. Trimming pared 2 bases from V and 7 bases from J, leaving 15 bases between. The CDR3 protein is CASSFREPSVEAFF. The CDR3 DNA reads as TGCGCCAGCAGCTTCAGGGAACCTTCAGTTGAAGCTTTCTTT.

V gene TRBV5-4 combines with J gene TRBJ2-5; unclear D gene. Trimming removed 4 bases at V and 5 bases at J, with 15 bases between. This CDR3 spans 14 amino acids. Germline loops: CDR1 SGHNT, CDR2 YYREEE (reference sequence). The CDR3 nucleotides read TGTGCCAGCAGCATTCGACCAGGCAAGGAGACCCAGTACTTC. This encodes CASSIRPGKETQYF.

The chain employs TRBV7-2 and TRBJ1-5; possibly TRBD1 for D (6 bases). Germline-derived CDR1 and CDR2 are SGHTA and FQGNSA. CDR3 length equals 13 residues. V was pared by 4 bases and J by 4 bases, with 8 bases between. CDR3 coding DNA: TGTGCCAGCAGCTCCGACAGGAATCAGCCCCAGCATTTT. As protein: CASSSDRNQPQHF.

The DNA for the CDR3 is TGTGCCACCAGCAGAGGGGGGCATACCTATGGCTACACCTTC. Translating it yields CATSRGGHTYGYTF. The chain is built from TRBV15 and TRBJ1-2; the D gene is possibly TRBD1 (6 bases). This CDR3 comprises 14 residues. Germline values: CDR1 LNHNV, CDR2 YYDKDF (reference sequence). The ends were cut back, 1 base at V and 4 bases at J, with 10 bases in the middle.

This rearrangement joins TRBV11-2 to TRBJ2-2; 9 nucleotides match TRBD1. Losses at the gene ends were 5 bases for V and 6 bases for J; bases not matched to a gene: 7. This CDR3 region has 15 residues. CDR1 is SGHAT and CDR2 is FQNNGV in the germline V gene. CDR3 in amino acids: CASSRLDRGAGELFF. In DNA form, the CDR3 reads TGTGCCAGCAGCCGCTTGGACAGGGGCGCCGGGGAGCTGTTTTTT.

The chain combines TRBV12-3 or TRBV12-4 with TRBJ1-2; TRBD1 matches 7 bases. This CDR3 has 12 amino acids. J lost 7 bases, V lost 3 bases, and 2 bases had no gene match. The CDR3 is CASSFYRGGYTF. The CDR3 DNA sequence: TGTGCCAGCAGTTTTTACAGGGGTGGCTACACCTTC.

The CDR3 bases are TGTGCCAGCAGCGAATTACTAGCGGGAAGACAAGAGACCCAGTACTTC. Amino acid sequence: CASSELLAGRQETQYF. The chain carries TRBV3-1 (or the pseudogene TRBV3-2) and TRBJ2-5, with 10 bases lining up with TRBD2. The germline gives CDR1 LGHDT, CDR2 YNNKEL (reference sequence). Germline trimming cut 5 bases from V and 2 bases from J; bases unmatched to any gene: 8. There are 16 residues in the CDR3.

The chain recombines TRBV12-3 or TRBV12-4 with TRBJ2-5, with D perhaps matching TRBD1 (6 bases). The CDR3 consists of 11 residues. The V gene lost 6 bases and the J gene lost 7 bases, with 9 bases spanning the gap. The CDR3 is CASRGARTQYF. CDR3 nucleotides: TGTGCCAGCAGGGGGGCGCGGACCCAGTACTTC.

The chain carries TRBV7-6 and TRBJ1-4; 9 bases match TRBD1. Germline loops: CDR1 SGHVS, CDR2 FNYEAQ. Unmatched junction bases numbered 7, after V lost 7 bases and J lost 4 bases. CDR3 length: 15 amino acids. The CDR3 region is CASTKTGGGNEKLFF. The CDR3 nucleotides are TGTGCCAGCACAAAGACAGGGGGGGGTAATGAAAAACTGTTTTTT.

CDR3 sequence reads: CASSLESSGGYNEQFF. CDR3 nucleotide sequence: TGTGCCAGCAGCTTAGAGAGTAGCGGGGGTTACAATGAGCAGTTCTTC. The J gene is TRBJ2-1, the V gene TRBV7-6; 9 bases fit TRBD2. Germline V gene data show CDR1 as SGHVS and CDR2 as FNYEAQ. This CDR3 region has 16 residues. Germline trimming cut 1 base from V and 4 bases from J; bases unmatched to any gene: 5.

The chain combines TRBV5-1 with TRBJ2-3; D is undetermined. The ends were cut back, 2 bases at V and 2 bases at J, with 6 bases in the middle. This CDR3 region has 13 residues. Per the germline V gene, CDR1 is SGHRS and CDR2 is YFSETQ. The CDR3 nucleotides read TGCGCCAGCAGCTTTACAGTCACAGATACGCAGTATTTT. It encodes CASSFTVTDTQYF. The variable domain in full, with the rest retrieved from reference TRBV5-1 and TRBJ2-3, is KAGVTQTPRYLIKTRGQQVTLSCSPISGHRSVSWYQQTPGQGLQFLFEYFSETQRNKGNFPGRFSGRQFSNSRSEMNVSTLELGDSALYLCASSFTVTDTQYFGPGTRLTVL.

This clone appeared a single time. V usage is TRBV2 and J usage is TRBJ2-3, with 12 bases lining up with TRBD2. Germline lookup yields CDR1 SNHLY and CDR2 FYNNEI. Trimming cost V 6 bases and J 3 bases; bases outside gene matches: 4. The length of the CDR3 is 15 residues. CDR3 nucleotides: TGTGCCAGCAGACTACTAGCGGGAGGAACAGATACGCAGTATTTT. As protein: CASRLLAGGTDTQYF.

The rearrangement joins TRBV5-1 to TRBJ2-6; 7 nucleotides agree with TRBD2. V shed 5 bases and J 2 bases; nucleotides not matched to a gene: 16. This CDR3 is built from 19 residues. Germline CDR1 reads SGHRS; CDR2 reads YFSETQ. This CDR3 is CASRGAWVGGLTGANVLTF. The CDR3, as DNA: TGCGCCAGCAGAGGTGCTTGGGTCGGGGGACTAACTGGGGCCAACGTCCTGACTTTC.

This chain joins TRBV30 and TRBJ1-1; TRBD1 matches 8 bases. This CDR3 region has 17 residues. V trimming: 2 bases; J trimming: 1 base; junction bases outside the gene matches: 12. The germline gives CDR1 GTSNPN, CDR2 SVGIG (reference sequence). The CDR3 DNA sequence: TGTGCCTGGAGTTGGACAGGGCCCTGGGGGAAGAACACTGAAGCTTTCTTT. Translating gives CAWSWTGPWGKNTEAFF.

V gene TRBV5-1 combines with J gene TRBJ1-6, with TRBD1 matching over 8 bases. The V gene's germline CDR1 is SGHRS and CDR2 YFSETQ. The CDR3 length is 15 residues. V trimming: 2 bases; J trimming: 7 bases; junction bases outside the gene matches: 5. The CDR3 DNA reads as TGCGCCAGCAGCTTAGCGGACAGGGACAATTCACCCCTCCACTTT. It specifies CASSLADRDNSPLHF.

The genes are TRBV5-1 and TRBJ2-7; 9 bases map to TRBD2. Germline values: CDR1 SGHRS, CDR2 YFSETQ. V was clipped by 4 bases and J by 1 base; unmatched bases: 6. This CDR3 spans 15 amino acids. CDR3 sequence: CASSIRLAESYEQYF. Here the CDR3 DNA reads TGCGCCAGCAGCATCCGACTAGCGGAATCCTACGAGCAGTACTTC.

The J gene is TRBJ1-2, the V gene TRBV5-5; unclear D gene. The germline V gene encodes CDR1 SGHKS and CDR2 YYEKEE (reference sequence). The CDR3 is 15 residues long. V was trimmed by 3 bases and J by 5 bases, leaving 17 bases between them. CDR3 bases: TGTGCCAGCAGCTCCGCGCCTGGTGTGTCTTATGGCTACACCTTC. Its translation is CASSSAPGVSYGYTF.

The chain has TRBV5-8 and TRBJ1-6; no firm D call. There are 16 residues in the CDR3. Germline V gene lookup returns CDR1 SGHTS and CDR2 YDEGEE. The V gene lost 5 bases and the J gene lost 6 bases, with 18 bases spanning the gap. CDR3 nucleotides: TGTGCCAGCAGTCCTAGACCCCGAGGCCCTAATTCACCCCTCCACTTT. Amino acids: CASSPRPRGPNSPLHF.

This chain uses TRBV6-5 with TRBJ1-5; D perhaps matches TRBD1 (5 bases). V lost 6 bases and J 2 bases, leaving 14 bases between the germline ends. The CDR3 has 15 amino acids. Germline loops: CDR1 MNHEY, CDR2 SVGAGI. Here the CDR3 DNA reads TGTGCCAGCAGACTGTATGGGGGGGGCAATCAGCCCCAGCATTTT. This translates into CASRLYGGGNQPQHF.

The chain couples TRBV6-5 to TRBJ1-4, with D unclear. CDR1 is MNHEY, CDR2 SVGAGI, per germline. Trimming pared 6 bases from V and 7 bases from J, leaving 18 bases between. The CDR3 has 15 residues. CDR3 residues: CASSPRGGGREKLFF. The CDR3 nucleotides read TGTGCCAGCAGCCCCCGGGGTGGAGGTCGTGAAAAACTGTTTTTT.

This clone was seen a few times. The rearrangement uses TRBV7-8 and TRBJ2-1; D call uncertain. This CDR3 is built from 16 residues. Germline V gene lookup returns CDR1 SGHVS and CDR2 FQNEAQ. Trimming removed 0 bases at V and 0 bases at J, with 9 bases between. CDR3 DNA: TGTGCCAGCAGCTTAGCTTGGTCTAGCTCCTACAATGAGCAGTTCTTC. Translated: CASSLAWSSSYNEQFF.

J is TRBJ2-5 and V is TRBV7-7, with D perhaps matching TRBD2 (7 bases). Germline lookup yields CDR1 SSHAT and CDR2 FNYEAQ (reference sequence). Deletions cut 0 bases from V and 5 bases from J, with 13 bases between. This CDR3 region has 15 residues. DNA of the CDR3: TGTGCCAGCAGCTTAGCAGGGGGACTAAGGGAGACCCAGTACTTC. Its protein product is CASSLAGGLRETQYF.

J is TRBJ1-1 and V is TRBV12-3 or TRBV12-4; unclear D gene. Trimming cost V 3 bases and J 11 bases, with 13 bases left between them. The CDR3 is 12 amino acids. CDR3 nucleotide sequence: TGTGCCAGCAGTTTCGGACCCGGGAGGGCTTTCTTT. The encoded protein is CASSFGPGRAFF.

V usage is TRBV21-1 and J usage is TRBJ1-1; the table's D call of TRBD1 was not tested on the DNA. TRBV21-1 is given as a pseudogene. The CDR3 consists of 14 residues. CDR3 coding DNA: TGTGCCAGCAGCAAAGACAGGCCGAACACTGAAGCTTTCTTT. It codes for CASSKDRPNTEAFF.

This clone has only one observation. V and J are TRBV7-2 and TRBJ1-2; tentative D call: TRBD1 (5 bases). V was trimmed by 4 bases and J by 3 bases, leaving 15 bases between them. The germline gives CDR1 SGHTA, CDR2 FQGNSA. This CDR3 spans 15 amino acids. CDR3 coding DNA: TGTGCCAGCAGCTCATACGGGGGGAACGACTATGGCTACACCTTC. Protein sequence: CASSSYGGNDYGYTF.

The CDR3 spells CASSVSTGYNSPLHF. The CDR3, as DNA: TGTGCCAGCAGCGTTTCCACAGGATATAATTCACCCCTCCACTTT. V and J are TRBV9 and TRBJ1-6, with D perhaps TRBD1 (5 bases). V shed 2 bases and J shed 4 bases, with 10 bases lying between them. The CDR3 spans 15 residues. Looked up from germline, CDR1 is SGDLS and CDR2 is YYNGEE.